Sequencing of this T cell receptor (beta chain) was carried out in a study of T-cell reconstitution after alpha-beta-depleted transplantation in children. Whole-study findings and limits: The origin of alpha-beta T cells about two months after transplant was reportedly several hundred expanded graft clones. One year post-transplant, T-cell counts and diversity were largely derived from T cells produced anew. High day-60 TCRbeta diversity in some patients came from surviving recipient T cells and thymic progenitors.

This clonotype was seen ten or more times. Its antigen is still unknown. V was pared by 4 bases and J by 0 bases, with 12 bases between. The CDR3 sequence is 14 residues long. Per the germline V gene, CDR1 is DFQATT and CDR2 is SNEGSKA (reference sequence). A TCRbeta library incorporating unique molecular identifiers was prepared. TCRdb independently ran MiXCR on the PCR reads; one entry per CDR3 protein. The sample shows fewer than 35,000 distinct CDR3 sequences, about 6.8% of them seen only once. Sample: peripheral blood, taken 60 days after TCRalphabeta/CD19-depleted stem cell transplant. The rearrangement uses TRBV20-1 and TRBJ2-5; D perhaps matches TRBD1 (5 bases). This TCR derives from a child younger than two who had a stem cell transplant for acute myeloid leukemia, so the T cells may come from the graft donor. DNA of the CDR3: TGCAGTGCTAAGGAGACAGTTTACCAAGAGACCCAGTACTTC. This gives the protein CSAKETVYQETQYF.